The clone carrying this T cell receptor beta chain was seen a handful of times. Its matching antigen is unknown. The data stem from a study of CD8+ T cells in alopecia areata. Overall study results and limits: Scalp repertoires also include resident alphabeta T cells from normal skin.

The CDR3 runs to 14 residues. CDR1 and CDR2 from the germline V gene are MNHEY and SMNVEV (reference sequence). Deletions cut 6 bases from V and 1 base from J, with 10 bases between. Extracted from the samples, RNA was reverse transcribed into cDNA to serve as the sequencing template. Method: immunoSEQ multiplex PCR; TCRdb's copy keeps in-frame clones and lacks some. The sample includes about 100,000 clones, about 83% of them seen just once. As for treatment: oral pan-JAK inhibitor, 5-10 mg twice daily. The material sequenced was CD8+ T cells sorted from blood, taken at week 24, from a patient treated with tofacitinib. The V and J genes are TRBV27 and TRBJ1-5; D is ambiguous. This TCR derives from a human donor with alopecia areata. CDR3 loop: CASSSRPSNQPQHF. The CDR3 region has the DNA TGTGCCAGCAGCTCTAGACCGAGCAATCAGCCCCAGCATTTT.